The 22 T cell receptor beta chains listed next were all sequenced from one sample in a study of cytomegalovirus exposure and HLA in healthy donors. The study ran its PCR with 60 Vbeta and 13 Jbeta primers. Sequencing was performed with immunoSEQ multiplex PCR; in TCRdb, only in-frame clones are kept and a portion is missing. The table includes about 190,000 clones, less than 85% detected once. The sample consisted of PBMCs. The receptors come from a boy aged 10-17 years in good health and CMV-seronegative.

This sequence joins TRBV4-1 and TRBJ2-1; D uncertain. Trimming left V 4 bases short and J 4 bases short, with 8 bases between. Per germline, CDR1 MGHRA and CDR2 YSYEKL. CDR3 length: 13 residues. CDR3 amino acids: CASSLYNYNEQFF. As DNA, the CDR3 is TGCGCCAGCAGCCTTTACAATTACAATGAGCAGTTCTTC.

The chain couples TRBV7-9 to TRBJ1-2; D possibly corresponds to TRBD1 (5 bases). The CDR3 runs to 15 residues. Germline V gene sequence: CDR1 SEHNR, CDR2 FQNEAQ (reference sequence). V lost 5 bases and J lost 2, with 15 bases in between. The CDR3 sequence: CASSRLRGTNYGYTF. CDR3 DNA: TGTGCCAGCAGCCGGCTTCGGGGGACCAACTATGGCTACACCTTC.

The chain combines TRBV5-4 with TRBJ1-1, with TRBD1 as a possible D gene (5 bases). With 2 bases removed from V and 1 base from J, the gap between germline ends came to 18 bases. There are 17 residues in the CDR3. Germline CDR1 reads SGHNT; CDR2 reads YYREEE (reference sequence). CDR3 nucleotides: TGTGCCAGCAGCTTCCCCCCACTGACAGCAGAGAACACTGAAGCTTTCTTT. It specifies CASSFPPLTAENTEAFF.

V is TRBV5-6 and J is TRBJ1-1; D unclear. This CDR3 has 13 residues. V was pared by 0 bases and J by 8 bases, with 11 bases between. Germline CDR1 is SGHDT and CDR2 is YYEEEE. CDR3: CASSLETTYEAFF. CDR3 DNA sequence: TGTGCCAGCAGCTTGGAGACAACGTACGAAGCTTTCTTT.

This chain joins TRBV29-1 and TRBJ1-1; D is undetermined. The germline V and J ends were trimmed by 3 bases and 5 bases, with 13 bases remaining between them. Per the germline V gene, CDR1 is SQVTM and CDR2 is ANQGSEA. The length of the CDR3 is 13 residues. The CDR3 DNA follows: TGCAGCGTTGACGGTGAGGATGGAACTGAAGCTTTCTTT. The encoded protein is CSVDGEDGTEAFF.

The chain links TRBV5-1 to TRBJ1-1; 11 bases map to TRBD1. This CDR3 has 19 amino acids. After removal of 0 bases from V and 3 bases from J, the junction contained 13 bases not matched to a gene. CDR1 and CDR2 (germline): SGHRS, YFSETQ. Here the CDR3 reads CASSLASGQGAPWDTEAFF. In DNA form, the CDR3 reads TGCGCCAGCAGCTTGGCGTCTGGACAGGGGGCCCCTTGGGACACTGAAGCTTTCTTT.

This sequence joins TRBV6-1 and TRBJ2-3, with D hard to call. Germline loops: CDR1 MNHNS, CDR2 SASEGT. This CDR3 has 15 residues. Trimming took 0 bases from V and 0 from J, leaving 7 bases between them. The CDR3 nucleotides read TGTGCCAGCAGTGAAGCTGGAGTTAGCACAGATACGCAGTATTTT. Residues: CASSEAGVSTDTQYF.

CDR3 sequence: CASSLTGTHGYTF. CDR3 nucleotides: TGTGCCAGCAGCCTTACAGGGACCCATGGCTACACCTTC. The chain employs TRBV14 and TRBJ1-2; D might be TRBD1 (6 bases). The CDR3 length is 13 residues. V shed 4 bases and J shed 6 bases, with 12 bases lying between them. Germline V CDR1 and CDR2: SGHDN, FVKESK.

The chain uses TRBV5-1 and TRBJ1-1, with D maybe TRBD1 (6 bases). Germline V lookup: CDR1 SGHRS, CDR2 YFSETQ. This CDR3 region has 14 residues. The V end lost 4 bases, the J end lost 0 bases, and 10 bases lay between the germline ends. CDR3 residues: CASSPGTLNTEAFF. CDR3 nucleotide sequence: TGCGCCAGCAGCCCCGGGACACTGAACACTGAAGCTTTCTTT.

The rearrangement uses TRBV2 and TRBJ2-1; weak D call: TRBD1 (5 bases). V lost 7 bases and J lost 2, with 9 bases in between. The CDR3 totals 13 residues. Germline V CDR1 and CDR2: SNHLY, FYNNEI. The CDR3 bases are TGTGCCAGCACTTCAGGGCCCTACAATGAGCAGTTCTTC. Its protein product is CASTSGPYNEQFF.

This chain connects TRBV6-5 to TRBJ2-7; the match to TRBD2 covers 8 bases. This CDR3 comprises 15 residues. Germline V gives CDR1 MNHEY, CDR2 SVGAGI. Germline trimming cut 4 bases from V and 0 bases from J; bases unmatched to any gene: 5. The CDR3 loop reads CASSSLGTSSYEQYF. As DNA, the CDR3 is TGTGCCAGCAGTTCCCTCGGGACTAGCTCCTACGAGCAGTACTTC.

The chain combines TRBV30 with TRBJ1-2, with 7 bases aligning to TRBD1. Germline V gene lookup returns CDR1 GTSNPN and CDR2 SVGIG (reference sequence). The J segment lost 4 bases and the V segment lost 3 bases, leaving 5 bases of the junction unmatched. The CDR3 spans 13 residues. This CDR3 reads CAWSDRAGYGYTF. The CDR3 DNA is TGTGCCTGGAGCGACAGGGCGGGCTATGGCTACACCTTC.

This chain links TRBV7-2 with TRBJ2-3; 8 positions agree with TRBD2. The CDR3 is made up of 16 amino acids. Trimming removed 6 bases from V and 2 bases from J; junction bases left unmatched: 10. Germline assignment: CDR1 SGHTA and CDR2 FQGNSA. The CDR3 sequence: CASRAGKAGVTDTQYF. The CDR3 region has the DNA TGTGCCAGCAGAGCCGGGAAAGCGGGGGTCACAGATACGCAGTATTTT.

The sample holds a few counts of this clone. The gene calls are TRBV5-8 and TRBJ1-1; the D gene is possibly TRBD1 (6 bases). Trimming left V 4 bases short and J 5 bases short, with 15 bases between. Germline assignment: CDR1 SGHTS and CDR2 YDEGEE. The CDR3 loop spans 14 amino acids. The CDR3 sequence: CASSPNIRGTEAFF. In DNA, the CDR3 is TGTGCCAGCAGCCCAAACATCAGGGGAACTGAAGCTTTCTTT.

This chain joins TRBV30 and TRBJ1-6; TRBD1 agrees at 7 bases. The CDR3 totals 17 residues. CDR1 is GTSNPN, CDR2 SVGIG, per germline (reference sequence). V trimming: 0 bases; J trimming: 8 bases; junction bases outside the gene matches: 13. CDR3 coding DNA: TGTGCCTGGAGTGTGACAGGGTCTTCTATCACCCATTCACCCCTCCACTTT. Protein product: CAWSVTGSSITHSPLHF.

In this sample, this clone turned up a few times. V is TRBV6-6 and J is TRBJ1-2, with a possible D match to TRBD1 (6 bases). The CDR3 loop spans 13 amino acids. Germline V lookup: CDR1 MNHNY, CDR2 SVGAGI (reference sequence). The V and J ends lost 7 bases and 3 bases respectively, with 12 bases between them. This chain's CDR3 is CASTTQGHYGYTF. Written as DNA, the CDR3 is TGTGCCAGCACTACGCAGGGGCACTATGGCTACACCTTC.

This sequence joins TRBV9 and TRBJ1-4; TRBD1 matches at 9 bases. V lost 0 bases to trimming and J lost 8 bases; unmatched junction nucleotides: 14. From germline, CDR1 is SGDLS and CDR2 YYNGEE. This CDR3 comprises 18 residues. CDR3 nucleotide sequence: TGTGCCAGCAGCGTAGGGCCTAACTTACAGGGGGCAGCGGAAAAACTGTTTTTT. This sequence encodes CASSVGPNLQGAAEKLFF.

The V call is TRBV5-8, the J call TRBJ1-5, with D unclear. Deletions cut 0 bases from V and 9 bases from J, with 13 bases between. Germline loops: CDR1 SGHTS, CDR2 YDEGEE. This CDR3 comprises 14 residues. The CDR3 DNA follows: TGTGCCAGCAGCTTGGAGTTACGGGGTGCGCCCCAGCATTTT. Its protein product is CASSLELRGAPQHF.

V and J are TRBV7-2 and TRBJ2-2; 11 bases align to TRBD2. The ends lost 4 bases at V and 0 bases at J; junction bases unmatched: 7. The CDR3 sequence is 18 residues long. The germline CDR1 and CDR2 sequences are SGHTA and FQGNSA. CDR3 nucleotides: TGTGCCAGCAGCTCTGGACTAGCGGGCCCCGCGAACACCGGGGAGCTGTTTTTT. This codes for CASSSGLAGPANTGELFF.

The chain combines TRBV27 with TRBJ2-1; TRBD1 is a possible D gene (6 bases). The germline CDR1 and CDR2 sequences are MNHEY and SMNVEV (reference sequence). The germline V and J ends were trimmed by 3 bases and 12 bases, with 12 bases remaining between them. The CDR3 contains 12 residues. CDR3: CASSFVGALQFF. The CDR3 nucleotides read TGTGCCAGCAGTTTCGTGGGGGCCCTGCAGTTCTTC.

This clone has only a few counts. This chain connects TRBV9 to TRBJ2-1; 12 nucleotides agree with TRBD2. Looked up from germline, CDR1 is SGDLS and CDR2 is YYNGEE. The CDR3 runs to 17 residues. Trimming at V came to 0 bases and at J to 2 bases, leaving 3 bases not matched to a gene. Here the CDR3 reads CASSVAPSGGAYNEQFF. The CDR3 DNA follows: TGTGCCAGCAGCGTAGCCCCTAGCGGGGGGGCCTACAATGAGCAGTTCTTC.

The DNA for the CDR3 is TGTGCCAGCAGCTTGGTAGTCCGCGGGCCAGATACGCAGTATTTT. Protein sequence: CASSLVVRGPDTQYF. This chain joins TRBV5-4 and TRBJ2-3, with D possibly being TRBD2 (5 bases). The germline V gene has CDR1 SGHNT and CDR2 YYREEE (reference sequence). V lost 0 bases to trimming and J lost 4 bases, with 12 bases between them. The length of the CDR3 is 15 residues.